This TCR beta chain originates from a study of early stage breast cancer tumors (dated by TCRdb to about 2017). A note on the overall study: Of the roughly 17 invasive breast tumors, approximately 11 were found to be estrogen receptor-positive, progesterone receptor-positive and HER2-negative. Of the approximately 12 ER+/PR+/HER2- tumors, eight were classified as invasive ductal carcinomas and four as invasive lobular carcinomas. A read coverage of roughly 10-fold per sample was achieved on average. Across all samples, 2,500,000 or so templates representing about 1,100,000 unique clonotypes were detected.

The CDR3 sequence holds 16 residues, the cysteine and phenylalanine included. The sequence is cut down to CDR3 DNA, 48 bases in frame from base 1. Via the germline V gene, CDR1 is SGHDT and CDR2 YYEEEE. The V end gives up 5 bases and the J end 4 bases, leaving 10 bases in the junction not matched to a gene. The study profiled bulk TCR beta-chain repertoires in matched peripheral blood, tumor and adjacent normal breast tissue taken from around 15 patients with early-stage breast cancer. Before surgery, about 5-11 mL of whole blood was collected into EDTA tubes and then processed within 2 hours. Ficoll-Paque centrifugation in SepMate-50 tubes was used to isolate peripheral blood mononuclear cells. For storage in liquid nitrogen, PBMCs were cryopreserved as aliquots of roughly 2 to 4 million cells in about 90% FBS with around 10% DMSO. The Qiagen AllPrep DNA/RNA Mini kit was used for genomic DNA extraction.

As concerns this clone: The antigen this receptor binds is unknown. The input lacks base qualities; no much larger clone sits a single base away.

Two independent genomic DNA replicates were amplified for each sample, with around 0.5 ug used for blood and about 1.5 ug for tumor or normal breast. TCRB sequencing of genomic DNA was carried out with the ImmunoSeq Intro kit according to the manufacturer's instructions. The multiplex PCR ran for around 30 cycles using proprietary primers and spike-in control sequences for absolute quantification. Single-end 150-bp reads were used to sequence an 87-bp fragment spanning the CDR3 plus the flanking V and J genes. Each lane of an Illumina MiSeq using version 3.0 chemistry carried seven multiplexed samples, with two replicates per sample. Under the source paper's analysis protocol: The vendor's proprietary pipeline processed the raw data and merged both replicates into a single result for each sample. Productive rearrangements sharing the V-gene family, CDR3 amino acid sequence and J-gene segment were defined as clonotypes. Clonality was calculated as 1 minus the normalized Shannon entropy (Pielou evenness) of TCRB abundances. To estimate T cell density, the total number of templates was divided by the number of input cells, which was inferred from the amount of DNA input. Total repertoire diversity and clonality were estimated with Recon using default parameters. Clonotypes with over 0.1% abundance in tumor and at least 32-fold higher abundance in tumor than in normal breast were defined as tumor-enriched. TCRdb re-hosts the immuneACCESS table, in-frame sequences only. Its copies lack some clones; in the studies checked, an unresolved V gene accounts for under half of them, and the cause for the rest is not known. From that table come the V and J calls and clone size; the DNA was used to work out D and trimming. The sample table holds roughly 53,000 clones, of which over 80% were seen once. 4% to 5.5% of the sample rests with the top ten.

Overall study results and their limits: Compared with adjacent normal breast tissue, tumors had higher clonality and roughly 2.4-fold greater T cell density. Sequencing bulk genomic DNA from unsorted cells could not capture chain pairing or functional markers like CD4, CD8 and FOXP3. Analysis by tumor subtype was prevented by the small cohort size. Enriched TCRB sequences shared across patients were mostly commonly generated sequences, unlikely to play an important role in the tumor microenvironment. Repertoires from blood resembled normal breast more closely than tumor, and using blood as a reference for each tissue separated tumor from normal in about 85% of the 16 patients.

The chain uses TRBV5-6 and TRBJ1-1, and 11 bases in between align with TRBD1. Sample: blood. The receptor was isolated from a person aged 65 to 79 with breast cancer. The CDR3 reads CASSSRTGGVSTEAFF. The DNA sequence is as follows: TGTGCCAGCAGTTCCCGGACAGGGGGCGTCAGCACTGAAGCTTTCTTT. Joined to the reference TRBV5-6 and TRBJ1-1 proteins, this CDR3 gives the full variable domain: DAGVTQSPTHLIKTRGQQVTLRCSPKSGHDTVSWYQQALGQGPQFIFQYYEEEERQRGNFPDRFSGHQFPNYSSELNVNALLLGDSALYLCASSSRTGGVSTEAFFGQGTRLTVV.